The entry that follows covers one TCR beta chain sequence. Trimming pared 1 base from V and 6 bases from J, leaving 13 bases between. The CDR3 length is 14 residues. In germline, CDR1 is LNHDA, CDR2 SQIVND (reference sequence). Terminally differentiated effector memory CD45RA+ cells were excluded by CCR7 positive selection of CD45RO-negative cells. The sample originates from a study of shared clonotypes between healthy human individuals. Study details: Used for every donor were three CD4 naive, three CD4 memory, two CD8 naive and one CD8 memory plate.

The table came from immunoSEQ multiplex PCR; TCRdb's copy has only in-frame clones and leaves some out. Here the sample spans about 2.1 million clones, about 93% being singletons. The specimen sequenced was naive CD8+ T cells from PBMCs. This TCR derives from a man aged 18-30 years in good health. Some clones in this sample may be carry-over from other donors' samples. The genes are TRBV19 and TRBJ2-7; D gene ambiguous. The CDR3 sequence is CASSIAQDAREQYF. CDR3 nucleotide sequence: TGTGCCAGTAGTATAGCCCAGGACGCACGCGAGCAGTACTTC.